The 5 T cell receptor beta chains in this list originate from one sample, sequenced in a study of T cell responses to AZD1222 COVID-19 vaccine. Assay used: immunoSEQ multiplex PCR; TCRdb lists only in-frame clones, some missing. This sample has some 170,000 clones, with approximately 91% found just once. The sample here was peripheral blood, taken on day 0 of AZD1222 vaccination. All receptors derive from an adult in good health.

The chain is built from TRBV14 and TRBJ2-1; D gene unclear. CDR1 and CDR2 (germline): SGHDN, FVKESK. Trimming pared 0 bases from V and 10 bases from J, leaving 10 bases between. This CDR3 region has 13 residues. In nucleotides, the CDR3 is TGTGCCAGCAGCCAAGATCTCGTAAAAGAGCAGTTCTTC. It yields the protein CASSQDLVKEQFF.

This chain joins TRBV13 and TRBJ2-7; D may be TRBD2 (7 bases). The CDR3 consists of 14 residues. V was pared by 3 bases and J by 4 bases, with 13 bases between. From germline, CDR1 is PRHDT and CDR2 FYEKMQ (reference sequence). The CDR3 is CASSLGRGGYEQYV. CDR3 nucleotide sequence: TGTGCCAGCAGCTTGGGTAGGGGGGGTTACGAGCAGTACGTC.

The V gene is TRBV9, the J gene TRBJ2-5; 10 bases align to TRBD1. This CDR3 has 18 residues. Germline V gene sequence: CDR1 SGDLS, CDR2 YYNGEE. J was trimmed by 5 bases and V by 0 bases; bases with no gene match: 13. The DNA of the CDR3 is TGTGCCAGCAGCGTAGGAGAAATCTGGGACAGGGGAAGGGAGACCCAGTACTTC. It specifies CASSVGEIWDRGRETQYF. The entire variable domain, with the rest obtained from reference TRBV9 and TRBJ2-5, is as follows: DSGVTQTPKHLITATGQRVTLRCSPRSGDLSVYWYQQSLDQGLQFLIQYYNGEERAKGNILERFSAQQFPDLHSELNLSSLELGDSALYFCASSVGEIWDRGRETQYFGPGTRLLVL.

This CDR3 reads CASSIPGLYNEQFF. The CDR3 nucleotides are TGTGCCAGCAGCATCCCCGGGCTATACAATGAGCAGTTCTTC. The V and J genes are TRBV5-8 and TRBJ2-1; no definite D call. CDR1 and CDR2 from the germline V gene are SGHTS and YDEGEE. The CDR3 length is 14 residues. V lost 4 bases and J lost 4, with 12 bases in between. Looking up the rest from reference TRBV5-8 and TRBJ2-1 gives the full variable domain: EAGVTQSPTHLIKTRGQQATLRCSPISGHTSVYWYQQALGLGLQFLLWYDEGEERNRGNFPPRFSGRQFPNYSSELNVNALELEDSALYLCASSIPGLYNEQFFGPGTRLTVL.

The chain links TRBV5-6 to TRBJ1-4, with unresolved D. Germline CDR1 SGHDT, CDR2 YYEEEE. The CDR3 has 15 residues. Trimming removed 1 base from V and 4 bases from J, with 11 bases in between. CDR3 residues: CASSLSGSGNEKLFF. In DNA, the CDR3 is TGTGCCAGCAGCTTGTCGGGGTCTGGTAATGAAAAACTGTTTTTT.